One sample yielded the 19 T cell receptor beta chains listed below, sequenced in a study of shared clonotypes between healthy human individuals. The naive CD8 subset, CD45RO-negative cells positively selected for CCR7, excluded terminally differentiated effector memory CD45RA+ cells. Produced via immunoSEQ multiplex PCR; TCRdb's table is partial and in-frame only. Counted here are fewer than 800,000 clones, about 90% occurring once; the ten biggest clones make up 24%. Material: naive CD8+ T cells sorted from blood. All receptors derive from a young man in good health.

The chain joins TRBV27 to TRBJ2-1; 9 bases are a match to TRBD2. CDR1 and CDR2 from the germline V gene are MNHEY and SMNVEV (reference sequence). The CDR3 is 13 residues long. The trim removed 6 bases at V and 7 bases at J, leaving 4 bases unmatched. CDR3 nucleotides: TGTGCCAGCAGGGAGCTAGCGGGGAATGAGCAGTTCTTC. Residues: CASRELAGNEQFF.

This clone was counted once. CDR3 in amino acids: CASSESPLAGVDTQYF. CDR3 bases: TGTGCCAGCAGTGAATCCCCGCTAGCGGGAGTAGATACGCAGTATTTT. The chain has TRBV25-1 and TRBJ2-3; TRBD2 matches 10 bases. Germline lookup yields CDR1 MGHDK and CDR2 SYGVNS. Losses at the gene ends were 1 base for V and 5 bases for J; bases not matched to a gene: 6. The length of the CDR3 is 16 residues.

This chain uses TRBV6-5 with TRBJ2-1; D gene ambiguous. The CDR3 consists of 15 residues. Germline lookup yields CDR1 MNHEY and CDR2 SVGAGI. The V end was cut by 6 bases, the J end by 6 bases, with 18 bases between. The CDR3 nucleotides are TGTGCCAGCAGCCCTACGCCCATAGAAGGCAATGAGCAGTTCTTC. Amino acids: CASSPTPIEGNEQFF.

CDR3 in amino acids: CASTGVGWVNTEAFF. The CDR3 DNA reads TGTGCCAGCACCGGGGTAGGGTGGGTGAACACTGAAGCTTTCTTT. The chain has TRBV18 and TRBJ1-1, with unresolved D. The CDR3 runs 15 residues. V was shortened by 8 bases and J by 0 bases, with 16 bases between the two germline ends. CDR1 and CDR2 (germline): KGHSH, LQKENI.

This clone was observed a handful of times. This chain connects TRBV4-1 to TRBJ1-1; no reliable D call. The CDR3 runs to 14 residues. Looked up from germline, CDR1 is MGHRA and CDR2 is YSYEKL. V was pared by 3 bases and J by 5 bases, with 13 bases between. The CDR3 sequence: CASSHGGGGTEAFF. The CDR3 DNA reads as TGCGCCAGCAGCCACGGAGGAGGAGGGACTGAAGCTTTCTTT.

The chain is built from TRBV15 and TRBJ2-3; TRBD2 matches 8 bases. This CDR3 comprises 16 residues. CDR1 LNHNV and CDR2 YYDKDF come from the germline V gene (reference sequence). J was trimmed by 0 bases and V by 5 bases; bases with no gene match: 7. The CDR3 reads CATSLNLAGSTDTQYF. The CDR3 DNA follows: TGTGCCACCAGCCTAAATTTAGCGGGAAGCACAGATACGCAGTATTTT.

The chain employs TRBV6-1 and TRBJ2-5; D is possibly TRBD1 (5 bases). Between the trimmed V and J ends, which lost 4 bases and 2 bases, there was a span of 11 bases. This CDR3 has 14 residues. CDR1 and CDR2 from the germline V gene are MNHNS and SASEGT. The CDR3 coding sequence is TGTGCCAGCAGTGGGCTGACAGTACAAGAGACCCAGTACTTC. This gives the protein CASSGLTVQETQYF.

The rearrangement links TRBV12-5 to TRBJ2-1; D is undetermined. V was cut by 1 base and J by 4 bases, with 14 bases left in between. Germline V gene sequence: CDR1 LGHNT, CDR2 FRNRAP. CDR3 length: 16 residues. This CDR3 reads CASGLDENNPYNEQFF. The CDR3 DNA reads TGTGCTAGTGGTTTGGACGAAAATAACCCTTACAATGAGCAGTTCTTC.

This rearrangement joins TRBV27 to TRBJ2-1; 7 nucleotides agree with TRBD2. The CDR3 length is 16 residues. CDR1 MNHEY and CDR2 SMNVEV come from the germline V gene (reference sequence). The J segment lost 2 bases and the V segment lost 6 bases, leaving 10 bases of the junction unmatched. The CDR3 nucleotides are TGTGCCAGCAGCCACGAGGGCGGGAGTCCCTACAATGAGCAGTTCTTC. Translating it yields CASSHEGGSPYNEQFF.

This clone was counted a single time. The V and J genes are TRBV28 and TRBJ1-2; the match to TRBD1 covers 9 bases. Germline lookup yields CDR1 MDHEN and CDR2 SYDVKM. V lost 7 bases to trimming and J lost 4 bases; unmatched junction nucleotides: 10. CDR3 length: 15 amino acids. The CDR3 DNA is TGTGCCAGCAACGCCGGGACAGGGAAGATCTATGGCTACACCTTC. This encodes CASNAGTGKIYGYTF.

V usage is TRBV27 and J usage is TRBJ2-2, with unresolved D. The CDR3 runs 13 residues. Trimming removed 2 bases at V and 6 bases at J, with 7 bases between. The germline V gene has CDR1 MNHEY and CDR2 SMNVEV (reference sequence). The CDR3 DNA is TGTGCCAGCAGTTTAATAGGGTCCGGGGAGCTGTTTTTT. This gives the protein CASSLIGSGELFF.

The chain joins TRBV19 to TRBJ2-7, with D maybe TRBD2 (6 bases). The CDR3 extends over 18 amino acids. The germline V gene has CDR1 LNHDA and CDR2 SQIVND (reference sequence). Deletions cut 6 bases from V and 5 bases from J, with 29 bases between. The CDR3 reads CASSRMGLTLGLAHEQYF. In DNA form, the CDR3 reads TGTGCCAGTAGCCGAATGGGACTCACCCTGGGGTTGGCCCACGAGCAGTACTTC.

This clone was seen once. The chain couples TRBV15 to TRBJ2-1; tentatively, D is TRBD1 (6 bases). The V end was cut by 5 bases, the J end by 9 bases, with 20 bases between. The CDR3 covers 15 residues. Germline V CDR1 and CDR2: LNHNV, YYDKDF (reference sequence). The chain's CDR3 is CATSATGKLIPEQFF. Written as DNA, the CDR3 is TGTGCCACCAGCGCTACAGGGAAGTTGATCCCTGAGCAGTTCTTC.

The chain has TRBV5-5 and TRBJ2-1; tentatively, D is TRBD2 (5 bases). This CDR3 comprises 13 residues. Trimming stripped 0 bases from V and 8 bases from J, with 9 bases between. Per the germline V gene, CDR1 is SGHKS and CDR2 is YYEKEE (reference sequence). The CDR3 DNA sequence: TGTGCCAGCAGCTTGGCCCCGGAGGATGAGCAGTTCTTC. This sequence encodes CASSLAPEDEQFF. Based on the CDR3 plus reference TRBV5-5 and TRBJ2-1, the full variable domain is DAGVTQSPTHLIKTRGQQVTLRCSPISGHKSVSWYQQVLGQGPQFIFQYYEKEERGRGNFPDRFSARQFPNYSSELNVNALLLGDSALYLCASSLAPEDEQFFGPGTRLTVL.

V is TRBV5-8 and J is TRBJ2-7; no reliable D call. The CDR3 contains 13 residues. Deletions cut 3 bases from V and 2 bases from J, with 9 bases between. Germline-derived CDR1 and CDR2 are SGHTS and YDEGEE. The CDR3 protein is CASSYLGTYEQYF. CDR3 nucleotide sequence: TGTGCCAGCAGCTACCTGGGGACCTACGAGCAGTACTTC.

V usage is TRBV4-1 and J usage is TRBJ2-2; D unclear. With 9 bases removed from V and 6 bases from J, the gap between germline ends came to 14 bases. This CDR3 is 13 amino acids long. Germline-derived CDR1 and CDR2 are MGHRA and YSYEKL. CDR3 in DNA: TGCGCCAGTCGGAAGGTCATGTCCGGGGAGCTGTTTTTT. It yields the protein CASRKVMSGELFF.

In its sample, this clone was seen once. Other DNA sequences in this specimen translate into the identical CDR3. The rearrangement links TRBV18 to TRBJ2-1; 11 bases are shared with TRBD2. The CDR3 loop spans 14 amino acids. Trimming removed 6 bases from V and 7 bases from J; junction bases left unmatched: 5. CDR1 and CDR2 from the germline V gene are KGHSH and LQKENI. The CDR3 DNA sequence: TGTGCCAGCTCCTTCGGGACTAGCGGTAATGAGCAGTTCTTC. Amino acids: CASSFGTSGNEQFF.

CDR3 DNA sequence: TGCGCCAGCAGCCAAGAGTACAGCTTGAACACTGAAGCTTTCTTT. This encodes CASSQEYSLNTEAFF. This rearrangement joins TRBV4-3 to TRBJ1-1; D not resolved. V was trimmed by 0 bases and J by 0 bases, leaving 8 bases between them. Germline CDR1 LGHNA, CDR2 YSLEER. This CDR3 is built from 15 residues.

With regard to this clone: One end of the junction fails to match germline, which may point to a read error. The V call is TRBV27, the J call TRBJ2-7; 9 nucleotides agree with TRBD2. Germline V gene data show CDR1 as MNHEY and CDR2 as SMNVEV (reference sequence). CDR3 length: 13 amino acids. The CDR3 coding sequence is TGTGCCAACAGTAGCGGGAGATTCTACGAGCAGTACTTC. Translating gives CANSSGRFYEQYF.